These 26 T cell receptor beta chains were sequenced from one sample in a study of neoadjuvant anti-PD-1 for oral cavity cancer. The protocol was immunoSEQ multiplex PCR, while the TCRdb copy is restricted to in-frame clones and leaves out a portion. The table includes 14,000 or so clones, about 74% detected once. This sample's time point: after neoadjuvant nivolumab, at surgical resection. Sequencing used PBMCs, obtained after nivolumab (anti-PD-1) treatment. Receptor source: a person aged 35-79 years with oral cavity squamous cell carcinoma.

The genes are TRBV5-6 and TRBJ1-1, with a tentative D call TRBD1 (5 bases). Between the trimmed V and J ends, which lost 4 bases and 1 base, there was a span of 20 bases. CDR3 length: 17 amino acids. CDR1 is SGHDT, CDR2 YYEEEE, per germline. CDR3: CASSRLPILTENTEAFF. The CDR3, as DNA: TGTGCCAGCAGCCGACTTCCAATTTTGACAGAGAACACTGAAGCTTTCTTT. The full variable domain, with the rest looked up from reference TRBV5-6 and TRBJ1-1, is DAGVTQSPTHLIKTRGQQVTLRCSPKSGHDTVSWYQQALGQGPQFIFQYYEEEERQRGNFPDRFSGHQFPNYSSELNVNALLLGDSALYLCASSRLPILTENTEAFFGQGTRLTVV.

DNA of the CDR3: TGTGCCAGTAGTATATTCGCGGCCACCGGGGAGCTGTTTTTT. This encodes CASSIFAATGELFF. V is TRBV19 and J is TRBJ2-2; no clear D gene. Germline V lookup: CDR1 LNHDA, CDR2 SQIVND (reference sequence). Trimming pared 2 bases from V and 4 bases from J, leaving 8 bases between. CDR3 length: 14 residues.

This clone was picked up a small number of times. CDR3 nucleotides: TGTGCCAGCAGCTTAAAGGTCTCCGAGCAGTACTTC. Translating it yields CASSLKVSEQYF. V is TRBV13 and J is TRBJ2-7; D is unclear. The CDR3 spans 12 residues. Trimming cost V 2 bases and J 6 bases, with 8 bases left between them. Germline V gene data show CDR1 as PRHDT and CDR2 as FYEKMQ (reference sequence).

The chain is built from TRBV7-8 and TRBJ2-5; TRBD2 matches 11 bases. CDR1 is SGHVS, CDR2 FQNEAQ, per germline. V dropped 1 base and J dropped 4; count of bases not matched to a gene: 8. The CDR3 length is 17 residues. In DNA, the CDR3 is TGTGCCAGCAGCTTAGTTGGTAGCGGGAGGGCCGGAGAGACCCAGTACTTC. It codes for CASSLVGSGRAGETQYF.

The rearrangement joins TRBV7-9 to TRBJ1-5; 9 bases are a match to TRBD1. Germline V gene data show CDR1 as SEHNR and CDR2 as FQNEAQ (reference sequence). This CDR3 comprises 13 residues. Unmatched junction bases numbered 3, after V lost 5 bases and J lost 7 bases. The CDR3 nucleotides read TGTGCCAGCAGCCGACAGGGGGACCAGCCCCAGCATTTT. It specifies CASSRQGDQPQHF.

A single count supports this clone. The rearrangement links TRBV6-1 to TRBJ2-1; D unclear. Germline loops: CDR1 MNHNS, CDR2 SASEGT. V lost 3 bases, J lost 10 bases, and 16 bases lay in between. The CDR3 runs 14 residues. CDR3 region: CASSDSIGRWEQFF. In DNA, the CDR3 is TGTGCCAGCAGTGATTCTATTGGCAGGTGGGAGCAGTTCTTC.

This sequence joins TRBV28 and TRBJ2-5; D ambiguous. This CDR3 comprises 9 residues. Germline V gene data show CDR1 as MDHEN and CDR2 as SYDVKM. Trimming took 6 bases from V and 9 from J, leaving 5 bases between them. The DNA for the CDR3 is TGTGCCAGCAGCCGACCCCAGTACTTC. It translates to CASSRPQYF.

The chain links TRBV10-3 to TRBJ1-1, with unresolved D. This CDR3 comprises 12 residues. Germline lookup yields CDR1 ENHRY and CDR2 SYGVKD. V lost 4 bases and J lost 1, with 4 bases in between. This CDR3 is CAISAANTEAFF. The CDR3 DNA sequence: TGTGCCATCAGTGCAGCGAACACTGAAGCTTTCTTT.

CDR3 amino acids: CARSVNRGKNTEAFF. The CDR3 DNA reads as TGTGCCAGAAGCGTTAACAGGGGTAAGAACACTGAAGCTTTCTTT. This sequence joins TRBV5-3 and TRBJ1-1; TRBD1 agrees at 7 bases. TRBV5-3 is designated an ORF whose function remains uncertain. This CDR3 contains 15 residues. With 4 bases clipped from V and 1 base from J, the junction kept 7 bases outside the gene matches.

The chain combines TRBV28 with TRBJ2-7; TRBD2 might be the D (5 bases). Trimming pared 2 bases from V and 6 bases from J, leaving 11 bases between. The CDR3 is made up of 13 amino acids. The germline CDR1 and CDR2 sequences are MDHEN and SYDVKM. CDR3 protein: CASSLAGLGEQYF. The CDR3 DNA reads as TGTGCCAGCAGTTTAGCGGGCCTCGGCGAGCAGTACTTC.

This chain links TRBV19 with TRBJ1-6; D perhaps matches TRBD1 (5 bases). In germline, CDR1 is LNHDA, CDR2 SQIVND (reference sequence). CDR3 length equals 13 residues. With 6 bases removed from V and 5 bases from J, the gap between germline ends came to 8 bases. As DNA, the CDR3 is TGTGCCAGTAGCAGACAGAATAATTCACCCCTCCACTTT. It specifies CASSRQNNSPLHF.

The rearrangement uses TRBV5-4 and TRBJ2-2; perhaps TRBD2 as D (6 bases). CDR1 and CDR2 from the germline V gene are SGHNT and YYREEE (reference sequence). V dropped 2 bases and J dropped 4 bases, with 9 bases sitting between them. The CDR3 contains 14 residues. The CDR3 loop is CASSFDGSTGELFF. Here the CDR3 DNA reads TGTGCCAGCAGCTTCGACGGGAGCACCGGGGAGCTGTTTTTT.

This clone was seen a few times. The gene calls are TRBV30 and TRBJ1-2; a possible D gene is TRBD1 (6 bases). V was clipped by 2 bases and J by 4 bases, with 17 bases between them. The CDR3 is 15 residues long. Per germline, CDR1 GTSNPN and CDR2 SVGIG (reference sequence). CDR3: CAWSKQPRTAYGYTF. The DNA for the CDR3 is TGTGCCTGGAGTAAACAACCCCGGACAGCCTATGGCTACACCTTC.

This clone was counted a single time. The rearrangement joins TRBV6-6 to TRBJ2-7, with a possible D match to TRBD2 (6 bases). The CDR3 is 12 residues long. Germline CDR1 is MNHNY and CDR2 is SVGAGI (reference sequence). Trimming shortened V by 8 bases and J by 5 bases, and 13 bases separated the two germline ends. The DNA for the CDR3 is TGTGCCAGCGGTACGGGGGTCGACGAGCAGTACTTC. Protein product: CASGTGVDEQYF.

This chain connects TRBV5-1 to TRBJ2-2, with D perhaps matching TRBD2 (5 bases). Trimming removed 0 bases from V and 1 base from J, with 13 bases in between. This CDR3 has 17 residues. Per the germline V gene, CDR1 is SGHRS and CDR2 is YFSETQ. CDR3 protein: CASSLEPSGLNTGELFF. The CDR3 bases are TGCGCCAGCAGCTTGGAGCCCTCTGGACTGAACACCGGGGAGCTGTTTTTT. The whole variable domain, filled in from reference TRBV5-1 and TRBJ2-2, reads KAGVTQTPRYLIKTRGQQVTLSCSPISGHRSVSWYQQTPGQGLQFLFEYFSETQRNKGNFPGRFSGRQFSNSRSEMNVSTLELGDSALYLCASSLEPSGLNTGELFFGEGSRLTVL.

The rearrangement links TRBV12-2 to TRBJ2-7. TRBV12-2 is flagged as a pseudogene. The CDR3 has 17 residues. The CDR3, as DNA: TGTGCAAGTCGCCCCAAGGGACGTCTGGACACCTCCTACGAGCAGTACTTC. Its protein product is CASRPKGRLDTSYEQYF.

The CDR3, as DNA: TGTGCCTTCACACGGAACACTGAAGCTTTCTTT. This translates into CAFTRNTEAFF. The chain is built from TRBV30 and TRBJ1-1; D not resolved. CDR3 length equals 11 residues. Germline assignment: CDR1 GTSNPN and CDR2 SVGIG (reference sequence). Trimming left V 7 bases short and J 1 base short, with 7 bases between.

The chain couples TRBV11-2 to TRBJ2-7; 12 bases agree with TRBD2. Looked up from germline, CDR1 is SGHAT and CDR2 is FQNNGV. The CDR3 sequence is 15 residues long. J was trimmed by 2 bases and V by 1 base; bases with no gene match: 0. CDR3 nucleotides: TGTGCCAGCAGCTTAGGACTAGCGGGAGCCTACGAGCAGTACTTC. Translating it yields CASSLGLAGAYEQYF.

This chain uses TRBV19 with TRBJ2-7, with 12 bases that match TRBD2. The V gene end was trimmed by 6 bases and the J gene end by 7 bases; junction bases not matched to a gene: 7. CDR3 size: 14 residues. Germline lookup yields CDR1 LNHDA and CDR2 SQIVND (reference sequence). CDR3 in amino acids: CASRSSGRAGEQYF. As DNA, the CDR3 is TGTGCCAGTAGATCTAGCGGGAGGGCTGGGGAGCAGTACTTC.

The chain uses TRBV10-2 and TRBJ1-5, with TRBD1 matching 7 bases. Germline lookup yields CDR1 WSHSY and CDR2 SAAADI. The CDR3 has 14 residues. The V and J ends lost 4 bases and 4 bases, in that order; junction bases with no gene match: 4. CDR3 sequence (DNA): TGCGCCAGCAGTGGTGGGACAGATAATCAGCCCCAGCATTTT. It translates to CASSGGTDNQPQHF.

The V call is TRBV10-3, the J call TRBJ2-1; TRBD2 matches 10 bases. Germline trimming cut 2 bases from V and 10 bases from J; bases unmatched to any gene: 8. CDR1 and CDR2 from the germline V gene are ENHRY and SYGVKD. The CDR3 has 15 residues. CDR3 region: CAISEASSGRQEQFF. CDR3 bases: TGTGCCATCAGTGAGGCGAGTAGCGGGAGGCAGGAGCAGTTCTTC.

The rearrangement joins TRBV2 to TRBJ2-3, with TRBD1 as a possible D gene (6 bases). The CDR3 is made up of 15 amino acids. With 0 bases removed from V and 3 bases from J, the gap between germline ends came to 10 bases. CDR1 is SNHLY, CDR2 FYNNEI, per germline. The CDR3 sequence: CASSEAPGETDTQYF. The CDR3, as DNA: TGTGCCAGCAGTGAAGCTCCAGGGGAAACAGATACGCAGTATTTT.

V usage is TRBV19 and J usage is TRBJ2-7, with 8 bases lining up with TRBD2. Germline loops: CDR1 LNHDA, CDR2 SQIVND (reference sequence). J lost 0 bases, V lost 1 base, and 20 bases had no gene match. CDR3 length equals 21 residues. The CDR3: CASSIAPYLPAGGRGSYEQYF. CDR3 DNA: TGTGCCAGTAGTATAGCCCCCTATCTTCCGGCGGGGGGCCGGGGCTCCTACGAGCAGTACTTC.

The chain has TRBV29-1 and TRBJ1-4, with TRBD1 as a possible D gene (6 bases). The CDR3 extends over 15 amino acids. V lost 3 bases and J 4 bases, leaving 15 bases between the germline ends. Germline V gives CDR1 SQVTM, CDR2 ANQGSEA. CDR3 region: CSVEAGTPFNEKLFF. The DNA of the CDR3 is TGCAGCGTTGAGGCCGGGACACCATTTAATGAAAAACTGTTTTTT.

The chain couples TRBV5-4 to TRBJ2-7; D may be TRBD1 or TRBD2 (6 bases each). The germline gives CDR1 SGHNT, CDR2 YYREEE (reference sequence). This CDR3 spans 11 amino acids. Trimming removed 7 bases from V and 6 bases from J, with 11 bases in between. The CDR3 DNA follows: TGTGCCAGCTCTGGGGGGCGCGAGCAGTACTTC. Translated, it gives CASSGGREQYF.

The chain joins TRBV5-1 to TRBJ2-5; 8 bases align to TRBD2. The length of the CDR3 is 16 residues. Germline values: CDR1 SGHRS, CDR2 YFSETQ. Unmatched junction bases numbered 8, after V lost 0 bases and J lost 4 bases. CDR3 region: CASSLVGVAGLETQYF. The CDR3 DNA reads as TGCGCCAGCAGCTTGGTGGGGGTAGCGGGATTAGAGACCCAGTACTTC.